This TCR beta chain was obtained from a study of blood T cell repertoires in COVID-19. For the study at large: The analysed material was cDNA or gDNA that came from T cells, B-cell-depleted T cells, or PBMCs.

The study assigned cohorts using participant-reported clinical history. In the source study's methods: It was from reference gene primer amplification that nucleated cell counts were estimated. Sequencing was performed with immunoSEQ multiplex PCR; in TCRdb, only in-frame clones are kept and a portion is missing. The V and J calls and clone size come from that table; D and trimming were worked out from the DNA. The table lists about 300,000 clones, about nine tenths of them singletons, with around 1.1% in the top ten. The ends were cut back, 7 bases at V and 0 bases at J, with 15 bases in the middle. Germline CDR1 is MDHEN and CDR2 is SYDVKM. The CDR3 is made up of 15 amino acids.

V usage is TRBV28 and J usage is TRBJ1-1; a weak D match, TRBD1 (6 bases). The TCR was taken from a woman aged 25 to 45 who had recovered from COVID-19. Sequenced sample: PBMCs or T cells enriched from blood (not recorded which). The CDR3, as DNA: TGTGCCAGCACTGCGGGGGCCCGCATGAACACTGAAGCTTTCTTT. The encoded protein is CASTAGARMNTEAFF.